Listed below are T cell receptor beta chains from one sample, sequenced in a study of blood T cells in healthy people across ages. TCRdb passed the 5' RACE reads through MiXCR, listing each CDR3 protein once. The sample includes approximately 770,000 distinct CDR3 sequences, nearly 60% of them seen just once. Specimen: blood. The receptors shown here come from a man aged 25 to 40 in good health. Each CDR3 is given with its conserved first and last residue. A D gene is named only where the DNA matches it firmly. Only part of the rows carry a size: once, few, many, or a class if the clone is expanded.

>.|TRBJ2-7|TRBD2|TRBV4-2
TGTGCCAGCAGCCAAGAGACTAGCGGGAGGGCCTGGTGGGCTACTTTCTACAATGAGCAGTACTTC
CASSQETSGRAWWATFYNEQYF
>.|TRBJ2-7|.|TRBV4-1
TGCGCCAGCAGCCAAGGTTACGCAGCAGGAACTAAAGGTTCCGAGCAGTACTTC
CASSQGYAAGTKGSEQYF
>.|TRBJ2-7|TRBD1|TRBV7-9
TGTGCCAGCAGCTTCGGACAGGGTCTGAACGAGCAGTACTTC
CASSFGQGLNEQYF
>.|TRBJ1-2|.|TRBV5-1
TGCGCCAGCAGCGCCGGCGCCGTCGCCGATGGCTACACCTTC
CASSAGAVADGYTF
>.|TRBJ2-1|TRBD2|TRBV27
TGTGCCAGCAGTTTAGAGACTAGCCGGAATGAGCAGTTCTTC
CASSLETSRNEQFF
>once|TRBJ1-4|.|TRBV15
TGTGCCACCAGCAGAGCCCGGGACGGTGGGGAAAAACTGTTTTTT
CATSRARDGGEKLFF
>.|TRBJ2-5|.|TRBV9
TGTGCCAGCAGCGTAGCCGGGGCGAAAGAGACCCAGTACTTC
CASSVAGAKETQYF
>.|TRBJ2-5|.|TRBV27
TGTGCCAGCAGTCCCCCGGGAGAGGCCCAGTACTTC
CASSPPGEAQYF
>few|TRBJ2-1|.|TRBV4-3
TGCGCCAGCAGCCAAGATAGCCTCGGGACGGGGGTTGACCAGCAGTTCTTC
CASSQDSLGTGVDQQFF
>few|TRBJ1-1|.|TRBV29-1
TGCAGCGTTGAACGGGGCGCTGACACTGAAGCTTTCTTT
CSVERGADTEAFF
>.|TRBJ2-5|TRBD2|TRBV6-6
TGTGCCAGCAGGAAGGGACTAGCGGGGAAGGAGACCCAGTACTTC
CASRKGLAGKETQYF
>.|TRBJ2-5|.|TRBV12-3/TRBV12-4
TGTGCCAGCAGTTTAGCATGGGAGGAGACCCAGTACTTC
CASSLAWEETQYF
>few|TRBJ2-3|TRBD2|TRBV4-3
TGCGCCAGCAGCCCCGCAATACTAGCGGGAGGGCCAGATACGCAGTATTTT
CASSPAILAGGPDTQYF
>.|TRBJ2-1|.|TRBV5-1
TGCGCCAGCAGCTTGGCGGGACCCCGCAAGTATGAGCAGTTCTTC
CASSLAGPRKYEQFF
>.|TRBJ2-2|.|TRBV12-3/TRBV12-4
TGTGCCAGCATCCGACTCGCCACCGGGGAGCTGTTTTTT
CASIRLATGELFF
>once|TRBJ2-1|.|TRBV24-1
TGTGCCACCAGTGATTTATCGGGAGACGACAATGAGCAGTTCTTC
CATSDLSGDDNEQFF
>.|TRBJ1-2|.|TRBV20-1
TGCAGTGCTAGAGAGACCGGCTATGGCTACACCTTC
CSARETGYGYTF
>.|TRBJ1-1|.|TRBV7-2
TGTGCCAGCAGCCGAAGCTCGAACACTGAAGCTTTCTTT
CASSRSSNTEAFF
>.|TRBJ2-3|.|TRBV12-3/TRBV12-4
TGTGCCAGCAGTCGGTCCGTTCAGGGTTACACAGATACGCAGTATTTT
CASSRSVQGYTDTQYF
>.|TRBJ2-1|.|TRBV20-1
TGCAGTGCTAGAGCGGTTGGGACACTCGAATCAGGCAACGAGCAGTTCTTC
CSARAVGTLESGNEQFF
>.|TRBJ2-5|TRBD2|TRBV5-1
TGCGCCAGCAGCTTGATGTTAGCGGGGGGAGAAGAGACCCAGTACTTC
CASSLMLAGGEETQYF
>.|TRBJ1-2|TRBD1|TRBV27
TGTGCCAGCAGGACAGGGACACAGGGGTCGAATGGCTACACCTTC
CASRTGTQGSNGYTF
>.|TRBJ1-5|.|TRBV20-1
TGCAGTGCTACGGCGCAGACTAGCAATCAGCCCCAGCATTTT
CSATAQTSNQPQHF
>.|TRBJ1-2|.|TRBV7-2
TGTGCCAGCAGCTTAGATTGGGAAAGATATGGCTACACCTTC
CASSLDWERYGYTF
>.|TRBJ2-5|TRBD2|TRBV20-1
TGCAGTGCTAGAGATCAACTAGCGGGGGACCAAGAGACCCAGTACTTC
CSARDQLAGDQETQYF
>.|TRBJ2-1|.|TRBV29-1
TGCAGCGCCGACCGACAGGCAAAGGAGCAGTTCTTC
CSADRQAKEQFF
>.|TRBJ1-5|TRBD1|TRBV28
TGTGCCAGCATCCTTGGTGGGACAGAAAATCAGCCCCAGCATTTT
CASILGGTENQPQHF
>.|TRBJ2-3|.|TRBV29-1
TGCAGCGTCGCAGGGGAGCCCTCCACAAATACGCAGTATTTT
CSVAGEPSTNTQYF
>.|TRBJ2-7|TRBD2|TRBV20-1
TGCAGTGCTAGAGATATGCTAGCGGAGGCCCTATACGAGCAGTACTTC
CSARDMLAEALYEQYF
>.|TRBJ2-5|TRBD2|TRBV7-3
TGTGCCAGCAGCTTATCCAGCGGGAGGGCCAGGGGGAATGAGCAGTACTTC
CASSLSSGRARGNEQYF
>.|TRBJ2-3|.|TRBV20-1
TGCAGTGCTAGAGATTACCTAGCGATAAGCACAGATACGCAGTATTTT
CSARDYLAISTDTQYF
>.|TRBJ2-5|.|TRBV6-2/TRBV6-3
TGTGCCAGCATCCGTCGGCGGTCCCAAGAGACCCAGTACTTC
CASIRRRSQETQYF
>few|TRBJ1-1|.|TRBV6-1
TGTGCCAGCAGGGATTCAAATATACGAGCGGACACTGAAGCTTTCTTT
CASRDSNIRADTEAFF
>.|TRBJ1-6|.|TRBV5-1
TGCGCCAGCAGCTTGTCAACAGCCCCCTCACCCCTCCACTTT
CASSLSTAPSPLHF
>.|TRBJ1-2|.|TRBV5-1
TGCGCCAGCAGCATTGGAGGGAGAGGCTACACCTTC
CASSIGGRGYTF
>many|TRBJ2-5|.|TRBV7-2
TGTGCCAGCAGCCTGGGGGAACAAGAGACCCAGTACTTC
CASSLGEQETQYF
>.|TRBJ1-2|.|TRBV29-1
TGCAGCGCCCGACGGGAGCTGAACTATGGCTACACCTTC
CSARRELNYGYTF
>.|TRBJ2-3|TRBD2|TRBV7-2
TGTGCCAGCAGACCTCCTAGCGGGGCCGGGGCTACGCAGTATTTT
CASRPPSGAGATQYF
>.|TRBJ2-7|.|TRBV9
TGTGCCAGCAGCGTAGAGCCAGCGGACACCTACGAGCAGTACTTC
CASSVEPADTYEQYF
>.|TRBJ2-3|.|TRBV20-1
TGCGGTGTGGACACCAGCACAGATACGCAGTATTTT
CGVDTSTDTQYF
>.|TRBJ2-5|TRBD2|TRBV9
TGTGCCAGCAGCGTAGCGTCGGGGGGGCGGCAAGAGACCCAGTACTTC
CASSVASGGRQETQYF
>.|TRBJ2-7|TRBD2|TRBV7-9
TGTGCCAGCAGCTTGCTAGCGGGATTCAACGAGCAGTACTTC
CASSLLAGFNEQYF
>.|TRBJ2-1|.|TRBV29-1
TGCAGCGTTACTAGTCTGGCTTATGAGCAGTTCTTC
CSVTSLAYEQFF